The next 3 T cell receptor beta chains were all read from a single sample in a study of cytomegalovirus exposure and HLA in healthy donors. Use of 60 Vbeta and 13 Jbeta primers characterized the PCR. Sequencing was performed with immunoSEQ multiplex PCR; in TCRdb, only in-frame clones are kept and a portion is missing. Among fewer than 200,000 clones listed, roughly 80% were seen once. The sample consisted of PBMCs. These receptors all come from a female donor in good health and CMV-seronegative.

This sequence joins TRBV14 and TRBJ2-1, with 16 bases identical to TRBD2. The J segment lost 0 bases and the V segment lost 1 base, leaving 9 bases of the junction unmatched. Germline lookup yields CDR1 SGHDN and CDR2 FVKESK. The length of the CDR3 is 21 residues. The DNA for the CDR3 is TGTGCCAGCAGCCAAGGATACGGGACTAGCGGGAGGGCGAGCTCCTACAATGAGCAGTTCTTC. Translated: CASSQGYGTSGRASSYNEQFF.

The chain couples TRBV9 to TRBJ1-6, with D unresolved. Between the trimmed V and J ends, which lost 0 bases and 8 bases, there was a span of 9 bases. Germline values: CDR1 SGDLS, CDR2 YYNGEE. CDR3 length: 14 residues. The CDR3 DNA reads as TGTGCCAGCAGCGTAGCCGGTTCCGATTCACCCCTCCACTTT. Translation gives CASSVAGSDSPLHF.

J is TRBJ2-2 and V is TRBV7-9; D ambiguous. Trimming left V 5 bases short and J 4 bases short, with 8 bases between. This CDR3 comprises 13 residues. Germline-derived CDR1 and CDR2 are SEHNR and FQNEAQ (reference sequence). DNA for the CDR3: TGTGCCAGCAGCCCGGTTCCCACCGGGGAGCTGTTTTTT. Residues: CASSPVPTGELFF.